The 23 T cell receptor beta chains presented below share a single source sample, sequenced in a study of human T cells and chemical hapten exposure. Each CDR3 protein gets one entry after TCRdb re-called the 5' RACE reads with MiXCR. Among about 140,000 distinct CDR3 sequences listed, roughly 4.1% were seen once. Unfractionated whole blood was the source from which total RNA was extracted. The receptor set was obtained from a female donor in good health.

This clonotype was detected many times. This sequence joins TRBV12-3 or TRBV12-4 and TRBJ1-1, with D perhaps TRBD1 (5 bases). The V and J ends lost 3 bases and 5 bases respectively, with 13 bases between them. This CDR3 comprises 14 residues. The CDR3 bases are TGTGCCAGCAGTTTCGGGGACCCTGGGACTGAAGCTTTCTTT. Translation: CASSFGDPGTEAFF.

This clonotype came up a few times. This chain links TRBV6-2 or TRBV6-3 with TRBJ2-1, with D possibly matching TRBD2 (6 bases). Trimming took off 11 bases at V and 7 bases at J, with 12 bases between the two ends. From germline, CDR1 is MNHEY and CDR2 SVGEGT. The CDR3 has 11 residues. The CDR3 nucleotides are TGTGCCCTCTCGGAGGGGAATGAGCAGTTCTTC. It encodes CALSEGNEQFF.

This clonotype was recorded at least ten times. V gene TRBV4-1 combines with J gene TRBJ2-7; possible D gene TRBD1, 6 bases. The length of the CDR3 is 18 residues. V was clipped by 4 bases and J by 3 bases, with 25 bases between them. Per the germline V gene, CDR1 is MGHRA and CDR2 is YSYEKL. CDR3 in DNA: TGCGCCAGCAGCCCACCGGACAGATCCCGTCCGCCTAGCTACGAGCAGTACTTC. Protein: CASSPPDRSRPPSYEQYF.

This clonotype showed up many times. CDR3 residues: CASSRGYLGQETQYF. DNA of the CDR3: TGTGCCAGCAGCCGTGGTTATTTAGGGCAAGAGACCCAGTACTTC. The chain links TRBV7-9 to TRBJ2-5; no reliable D call. The CDR3 length is 15 residues. Trimming cost V 5 bases and J 2 bases, with 15 bases left between them. From germline, CDR1 is SEHNR and CDR2 FQNEAQ (reference sequence). The variable domain in full, with the rest retrieved from reference TRBV7-9 and TRBJ2-5, is DTGVSQNPRHKITKRGQNVTFRCDPISEHNRLYWYRQTLGQGPEFLTYFQNEAQLEKSRLLSDRFSAERPKGSFSTLEIQRTEQGDSAMYLCASSRGYLGQETQYFGPGTRLLVL.

CDR3 DNA sequence: TGCGCCAGCAGCACACCCTCAGGAGGTGGCGGGGAGCTGTTTTTT. Protein sequence: CASSTPSGGGGELFF. The J gene is TRBJ2-2, the V gene TRBV5-1, with a weak D call TRBD2 (5 bases). Looked up from germline, CDR1 is SGHRS and CDR2 is YFSETQ. The CDR3 has 15 amino acids. Trimming took off 4 bases at V and 7 bases at J, with 17 bases between the two ends.

This clonotype was seen repeatedly, ten times or more. V usage is TRBV7-9 and J usage is TRBJ1-3, with TRBD1 as a possible D gene (5 bases). Germline V gives CDR1 SEHNR, CDR2 FQNEAQ (reference sequence). The CDR3 length is 16 residues. Trimming removed 7 bases at V and 2 bases at J, with 18 bases between. DNA of the CDR3: TGTGCCAGCATAGGGCCTCTAGCAGGGACTGGAAACACCATATATTTT. Its protein is CASIGPLAGTGNTIYF.

This clonotype was counted at least ten times. This chain links TRBV5-4 with TRBJ2-3, with TRBD2 identical over 9 bases. V was pared by 2 bases and J by 3 bases, with 4 bases of the junction left unmatched. Germline values: CDR1 SGHNT, CDR2 YYREEE (reference sequence). The CDR3 is made up of 15 amino acids. Here the CDR3 reads CASSFGSGGTDTQYF. CDR3 in DNA: TGTGCCAGCAGCTTCGGTAGCGGGGGTACAGATACGCAGTATTTT.

Ten or more counts support this clonotype. The chain combines TRBV3-1 with TRBJ2-1; tentative D call: TRBD2 (7 bases). There are 13 residues in the CDR3. Germline-derived CDR1 and CDR2 are LGHDT and YNNKEL (reference sequence). V gave up 4 bases and J gave up 9 bases, with 13 bases separating them. This CDR3 reads CASSRRGAGEQFF. The CDR3 coding sequence is TGTGCCAGCAGCCGCCGGGGGGCAGGTGAGCAGTTCTTC.

At least ten counts were recorded for this clonotype. The chain couples TRBV6-4 to TRBJ2-7; D call uncertain. Trimming removed 6 bases from V and 2 bases from J, with 11 bases in between. The CDR3 totals 13 residues. Germline assignment: CDR1 MRHNA and CDR2 SNTAGT. CDR3 nucleotides: TGTGCCAGCAGGAACAGTTATACCTACGAGCAGTACTTC. Translated: CASRNSYTYEQYF.

The table lists this clonotype with many counts. The rearrangement uses TRBV5-4 and TRBJ2-7; possibly TRBD2 for D (6 bases). Per germline, CDR1 SGHNT and CDR2 YYREEE (reference sequence). V was trimmed by 0 bases and J by 5 bases, leaving 6 bases between them. The CDR3 runs to 12 residues. In DNA form, the CDR3 reads TGTGCCAGCAGCTTGGGGACTAACGAGCAGTACTTC. This translates into CASSLGTNEQYF.

The chain recombines TRBV12-3 or TRBV12-4 with TRBJ2-1, with D perhaps matching TRBD1 or TRBD2 (5 bases each). V was trimmed by 7 bases and J by 8 bases, leaving 15 bases between them. This CDR3 has 13 amino acids. CDR3 sequence: CASTRGFGDEQFF. The CDR3 DNA reads as TGTGCCAGCACGAGGGGCTTTGGGGATGAGCAGTTCTTC.

This clonotype was detected ten times or more. The chain has TRBV5-4 and TRBJ2-3; 15 bases match TRBD2. The length of the CDR3 is 18 residues. Trimming took 3 bases from V and 3 from J; bases not matched to a gene: 8. CDR1 is SGHNT and CDR2 is YYREEE in the germline V gene (reference sequence). The CDR3 is CASSSGGLAGGVTDTQYF. The CDR3 nucleotides read TGTGCCAGCAGCTCCGGGGGACTAGCGGGGGGTGTTACAGATACGCAGTATTTT. Variable domain in full (rest from reference TRBV5-4 and TRBJ2-3): ETGVTQSPTHLIKTRGQQVTLRCSSQSGHNTVSWYQQALGQGPQFIFQYYREEENGRGNFPPRFSGLQFPNYSSELNVNALELDDSALYLCASSSGGLAGGVTDTQYFGPGTRLTVL.

This CDR3 reads CSALGESNQPQHF. CDR3 in DNA: TGCAGTGCTCTGGGTGAGTCCAATCAGCCCCAGCATTTT. The chain recombines TRBV20-1 with TRBJ1-5; D remains ambiguous. The CDR3 is 13 amino acids. The germline V gene encodes CDR1 DFQATT and CDR2 SNEGSKA (reference sequence). Trimming left V 5 bases short and J 3 bases short, with 11 bases between.

This clonotype showed up many times. The chain couples TRBV12-3 or TRBV12-4 to TRBJ2-7, with D perhaps matching TRBD1 (5 bases). The V gene lost 3 bases and the J gene lost 3 bases, with 6 bases spanning the gap. CDR3 length equals 12 residues. The CDR3 here is CASSFQGYEQYF. The CDR3, as DNA: TGTGCCAGCAGTTTCCAGGGCTACGAGCAGTACTTC.

The table lists this clonotype with many counts. The rearrangement links TRBV2 to TRBJ1-4, with D possibly being TRBD1 (5 bases). This CDR3 comprises 14 residues. Germline CDR1 is SNHLY and CDR2 is FYNNEI. Trimming took off 6 bases at V and 8 bases at J, with 16 bases between the two ends. CDR3 sequence (DNA): TGTGCCAGCAGCCGGGGGAGGGGAGAAGAAAAACTGTTTTTT. Protein: CASSRGRGEEKLFF.

This clonotype was observed a handful of times. This rearrangement joins TRBV5-1 to TRBJ2-1; the D gene could be TRBD1 or TRBD2 (6 bases each). V lost 1 base to trimming and J lost 7 bases, with 15 bases between them. Germline V lookup: CDR1 SGHRS, CDR2 YFSETQ. CDR3 length: 15 residues. CDR3 region: CASSLRGPSGNEQFF. The CDR3 bases are TGCGCCAGCAGCTTGCGGGGGCCCTCCGGTAATGAGCAGTTCTTC.

This clonotype occurred a few times. This chain links TRBV7-2 with TRBJ2-5, with D possibly being TRBD1 or TRBD2 (5 bases each). Germline V CDR1 and CDR2: SGHTA, FQGNSA. The V end was cut by 4 bases, the J end by 4 bases, with 10 bases between. This CDR3 has 13 amino acids. CDR3 DNA: TGTGCCAGCAGCTGGGGGTGCGGAGAGACCCAGTACTTC. Its protein product is CASSWGCGETQYF.

This clonotype appeared a few times. This sequence joins TRBV6-6 and TRBJ2-1; 11 positions agree with TRBD2. Germline assignment: CDR1 MNHNY and CDR2 SVGAGI (reference sequence). CDR3 length: 15 residues. Trimming cost V 6 bases and J 5 bases; bases outside gene matches: 6. CDR3 amino acids: CASRRLAGRHNEQFF. For the CDR3, the DNA is TGTGCCAGCAGACGACTAGCGGGGCGTCACAATGAGCAGTTCTTC.

This clonotype came up many times. The genes are TRBV28 and TRBJ2-4; no definite D call. The CDR3 consists of 15 residues. V dropped 2 bases and J dropped 9 bases, with 17 bases sitting between them. Germline V gives CDR1 MDHEN, CDR2 SYDVKM. In nucleotides, the CDR3 is TGTGCCAGCAGTTTACAGGTCAGCAAATGGGCCATTCAGTACTTC. Translated, it gives CASSLQVSKWAIQYF.

This clonotype has a count of ten or more. The chain employs TRBV7-7 and TRBJ2-1; TRBD2 aligns across 11 bases. Germline loops: CDR1 SSHAT, CDR2 FNYEAQ (reference sequence). The junction had 15 bases not matched to a gene; V was cut back by 5 bases and J by 0 bases. This CDR3 spans 20 amino acids. The CDR3 bases are TGTGCCAGCAGCCGAAACGGGGGGCTAGCGGGGGGTAGCTCCTACAATGAGCAGTTCTTC. This sequence encodes CASSRNGGLAGGSSYNEQFF.

This clonotype has ten or more counts. The chain employs TRBV24-1 and TRBJ2-5, with D unclear. This CDR3 spans 12 amino acids. Germline V gene sequence: CDR1 KGHDR, CDR2 SFDVKD. This CDR3 is CPETLTPETQYF. The DNA for the CDR3 is TGTCCAGAAACGTTAACCCCGGAGACCCAGTACTTC.

This clonotype was found a few times. The rearrangement joins TRBV12-3 or TRBV12-4 to TRBJ2-5; 9 bases are a match to TRBD1. The CDR3 length is 14 residues. Unmatched junction bases numbered 5, after V lost 5 bases and J lost 4 bases. The CDR3: CASSPTGGRETQYF. The CDR3 nucleotides are TGTGCCAGCAGTCCAACAGGGGGCCGAGAGACCCAGTACTTC.

There are many counts of this clonotype. V and J are TRBV7-9 and TRBJ2-7; 8 nucleotides align to TRBD1. CDR1 and CDR2 (germline): SEHNR, FQNEAQ (reference sequence). Germline trimming cut 2 bases from V and 4 bases from J; bases unmatched to any gene: 10. The CDR3 sequence is 16 residues long. This CDR3 is CASSLKADGQGYEQYF. Written as DNA, the CDR3 is TGTGCCAGCAGCTTAAAGGCGGATGGACAGGGATACGAGCAGTACTTC.